This T cell receptor (beta chain) was identified during a study of regulatory dendritic cells for organ transplantation. Broader study findings: The most alloreactive TCR clonotypes were found in resting memory CD8+ cells. Memory T cells were less diverse than naive, with memory CD8+ most oligoclonal. Considerable individual heterogeneity was seen in alloreactive memory CD8+ T cells.

Remarks on this clone: Its antigen remains unknown.

CDR1 SGHAT and CDR2 FQNNGV come from the germline V gene. The trim removed 2 bases at V and 2 bases at J, leaving 3 bases unmatched. There are 16 residues in the CDR3. Memory T cells were CD45RO+, naive were CD45RA+, sorted by FACS. Assay: immunoSEQ multiplex PCR; the TCRdb copy retains only in-frame clones and omits some. The sample carries 30,000 to 40,000 clones, around 90% recorded once. The origin of this receptor is a human donor in good health. The J gene is TRBJ2-1, the V gene TRBV11-2; 10 nucleotides match TRBD2. The source material was naive CD8+ T cells from blood. Specified subset: CD45RA+ naive T cells. The CDR3 coding sequence is TGTGCCAGCAGCTTACAAGCGGGGGGGCCCTACAATGAGCAGTTCTTC. As protein: CASSLQAGGPYNEQFF.